This entry lists 23 T cell receptor beta chains sequenced from one sample in a study of blood T cells in healthy people across ages. Then a second PCR, running about 7 to 11 cycles, was carried out with a sample-barcoded 5' primer and a J-beta primer mix. TCRdb re-analysed the 5' RACE reads in MiXCR, keeping a single row per CDR3 protein. The data show around 940,000 distinct CDR3 sequences, around 54% seen once. Sequenced: blood. Receptor source: an older woman in good health.

The genes are TRBV6-2 or TRBV6-3 and TRBJ2-7; D is undetermined. V was shortened by 0 bases and J by 2 bases, with 26 bases between the two germline ends. The CDR3 has 20 amino acids. CDR1 and CDR2 (germline): MNHEY, SVGEGT. CDR3: CASSYSNVPEEKTFAYEQYF. The CDR3 nucleotides read TGTGCCAGCAGTTACTCGAATGTCCCGGAAGAGAAGACTTTTGCCTACGAGCAGTACTTC.

The J gene is TRBJ2-7, the V gene TRBV7-8, with D maybe TRBD2 (5 bases). The germline gives CDR1 SGHVS, CDR2 FQNEAQ. V was shortened by 4 bases and J by 5 bases, with 18 bases between the two germline ends. This CDR3 has 15 residues. Written as DNA, the CDR3 is TGTGCCAGCAGCTCTGGACCAACGGGATTTGACGAGCAGTACTTC. It yields the protein CASSSGPTGFDEQYF.

This clonotype was picked up a small number of times. The rearrangement joins TRBV2 to TRBJ2-7; 7 bases line up with TRBD2. The CDR3 is 14 residues long. The germline CDR1 and CDR2 sequences are SNHLY and FYNNEI. Trimming took 8 bases from V and 0 from J; bases not matched to a gene: 7. CDR3 loop: CASGGGTTSYEQYF. CDR3 bases: TGTGCCAGCGGGGGGGGGACTACCTCCTACGAGCAGTACTTC.

A few counts support this clonotype. J is TRBJ2-1 and V is TRBV12-3 or TRBV12-4; TRBD2 agrees at 9 bases. V shed 3 bases and J 14 bases; nucleotides not matched to a gene: 11. This CDR3 has 14 amino acids. CDR3 sequence (DNA): TGTGCCAGCAGTTTCAGGGCGGGAGGGGAGGCAGAGTTCTTC. Translation gives CASSFRAGGEAEFF.

This chain joins TRBV11-1 and TRBJ1-2, with D uncertain. CDR3 size: 16 residues. Germline CDR1 is SGHAT and CDR2 is FQDESV (reference sequence). Trimming removed 5 bases at V and 2 bases at J, with 18 bases between. As DNA, the CDR3 is TGTGCCAGCAGCGATAGCTTGGACCTTCAGAACTATGGCTACACCTTC. Translating it yields CASSDSLDLQNYGYTF.

The chain is built from TRBV6-5 and TRBJ2-5, with D possibly TRBD2 on 6 matching bases. The CDR3 totals 13 residues. V was pared by 3 bases and J by 11 bases, with 16 bases between. The germline CDR1 and CDR2 sequences are MNHEY and SVGAGI. The CDR3 is CASSYPGTPTQYF. The CDR3 nucleotides read TGTGCCAGCAGTTATCCCGGGACTCCTACTCAGTACTTC.

This clonotype was seen only once. A much larger clone is a single base away; this may be a read error. J is TRBJ2-4 and V is TRBV20-1; 8 nucleotides align to TRBD2. V shed 6 bases and J 4 bases; nucleotides not matched to a gene: 11. Germline-derived CDR1 and CDR2 are DFQATT and SNEGSKA (reference sequence). The CDR3 loop spans 15 amino acids. The CDR3 sequence is CSAQTGGRLKNIQYF. The CDR3 DNA is TGCAGTGCCCAAACTGGCGGGAGGTTAAAAAACATTCAGTACTTC.

CDR3 bases: TGTGCCTGGAGTTCCGCTGTACTTAGCGGGAGAAGGGGCGATGAGCAGTTCTTC. Residues: CAWSSAVLSGRRGDEQFF. The genes are TRBV30 and TRBJ2-1; 9 nucleotides agree with TRBD2. J was trimmed by 8 bases and V by 2 bases; bases with no gene match: 19. The CDR3 covers 18 residues. The germline V gene encodes CDR1 GTSNPN and CDR2 SVGIG (reference sequence).

This CDR3 is CASSYKSSYEQYF. The CDR3 nucleotides read TGTGCCAGCAGTTACAAGTCTAGTTACGAGCAGTACTTC. The chain combines TRBV6-2 or TRBV6-3 with TRBJ2-7; D is uncertain. Trimming cost V 2 bases and J 4 bases, with 9 bases left between them. The CDR3 totals 13 residues. The germline CDR1 and CDR2 sequences are MNHEY and SVGEGT.

This clonotype was found a few times. This rearrangement joins TRBV5-5 to TRBJ1-2, with a possible D match to TRBD1 (5 bases). Between the trimmed V and J ends, which lost 2 bases and 8 bases, there was a span of 19 bases. The CDR3 sequence is 15 residues long. CDR1 is SGHKS and CDR2 is YYEKEE in the germline V gene (reference sequence). The CDR3 loop is CASSFRGIRTVGYTF. As DNA, the CDR3 is TGTGCCAGCAGCTTTAGGGGCATCAGAACGGTCGGCTACACCTTC. The full variable domain, with the rest looked up from reference TRBV5-5 and TRBJ1-2, is DAGVTQSPTHLIKTRGQQVTLRCSPISGHKSVSWYQQVLGQGPQFIFQYYEKEERGRGNFPDRFSARQFPNYSSELNVNALLLGDSALYLCASSFRGIRTVGYTFGSGTRLTVV.

Only a few counts were recorded for this clonotype. This chain links TRBV4-1 with TRBJ2-7, with 9 bases that match TRBD2. The ends lost 4 bases at V and 3 bases at J; junction bases unmatched: 4. The CDR3 covers 14 residues. Germline V gives CDR1 MGHRA, CDR2 YSYEKL. CDR3 DNA: TGCGCCAGCAGCCCGGGGACTAGCTTCTACGAGCAGTACTTC. Protein sequence: CASSPGTSFYEQYF.

This clonotype came up many times. The V gene is TRBV29-1, the J gene TRBJ2-5; TRBD1 matches at 7 bases. V gave up 4 bases and J gave up 3 bases; unmatched junction bases: 2. There are 12 residues in the CDR3. Germline lookup yields CDR1 SQVTM and CDR2 ANQGSEA. CDR3 sequence (DNA): TGCAGCGTTGGACAGGGCGAAGAGACCCAGTACTTC. Its protein product is CSVGQGEETQYF.

V gene TRBV4-1 combines with J gene TRBJ2-7, with a tentative D call TRBD1 (5 bases). Trimming removed 0 bases at V and 4 bases at J, with 13 bases between. Per the germline V gene, CDR1 is MGHRA and CDR2 is YSYEKL. This CDR3 has 15 amino acids. CDR3 sequence reads: CASSQDLLGVYEQYF. CDR3 nucleotides: TGCGCCAGCAGCCAAGATCTTCTAGGGGTATACGAGCAGTACTTC.

V and J are TRBV9 and TRBJ2-3; 7 bases align to TRBD2. Unmatched junction bases numbered 6, after V lost 0 bases and J lost 2 bases. The germline gives CDR1 SGDLS, CDR2 YYNGEE. CDR3 size: 16 residues. Here the CDR3 DNA reads TGTGCCAGCAGCGTAGCTAGCGGATATTACACAGATACGCAGTATTTT. Protein sequence: CASSVASGYYTDTQYF. Full variable domain (remainder filled in from reference TRBV9 and TRBJ2-3): DSGVTQTPKHLITATGQRVTLRCSPRSGDLSVYWYQQSLDQGLQFLIQYYNGEERAKGNILERFSAQQFPDLHSELNLSSLELGDSALYFCASSVASGYYTDTQYFGPGTRLTVL.

The chain recombines TRBV4-3 with TRBJ2-1; the match to TRBD2 covers 10 bases. CDR1 and CDR2 from the germline V gene are LGHNA and YSLEER. With 0 bases clipped from V and 8 bases from J, the junction kept 4 bases outside the gene matches. This CDR3 spans 15 amino acids. CDR3 sequence: CASSQEASGSDEQFF. CDR3 in DNA: TGCGCCAGCAGCCAAGAGGCTAGCGGGAGCGATGAGCAGTTCTTC.

The J gene is TRBJ2-7, the V gene TRBV9; maybe TRBD1 (6 bases). V shed 3 bases and J shed 3 bases, with 16 bases lying between them. The CDR3 runs 15 residues. Germline V gives CDR1 SGDLS, CDR2 YYNGEE. CDR3 sequence (DNA): TGTGCCAGCAGCGCGTCCGGGACACCAGACTACGAGCAGTACTTC. Translated, it gives CASSASGTPDYEQYF. The entire variable domain, with the rest obtained from reference TRBV9 and TRBJ2-7, is as follows: DSGVTQTPKHLITATGQRVTLRCSPRSGDLSVYWYQQSLDQGLQFLIQYYNGEERAKGNILERFSAQQFPDLHSELNLSSLELGDSALYFCASSASGTPDYEQYFGPGTRLTVT.

Of note for this clonotype: The germline gene is not matched at one end of the junction; a read error may be the cause. V usage is TRBV20-1 and J usage is TRBJ2-5, with D unresolved. The end of the DNA aligns better with TRBJ2-7, so the J call may be wrong. Germline CDR1 reads DFQATT; CDR2 reads SNEGSKA (reference sequence). The CDR3 is 11 residues long. The CDR3 region is CNAQPVAEQYF. DNA for the CDR3: TGCAATGCTCAACCAGTAGCCGAGCAGTACTTC.

This chain uses TRBV12-3 or TRBV12-4 with TRBJ1-1; D uncertain. This CDR3 spans 13 amino acids. Trimming shortened V by 5 bases and J by 1 base, and 8 bases separated the two germline ends. The DNA of the CDR3 is TGTGCCAGCAGTGTGACAAGGAACACTGAAGCTTTCTTT. Its translation: CASSVTRNTEAFF.

This clonotype was seen only a few times. This chain connects TRBV28 to TRBJ2-3; TRBD2 might be the D (6 bases). Trimming stripped 3 bases from V and 3 bases from J, with 16 bases between. The CDR3 contains 16 residues. Germline V CDR1 and CDR2: MDHEN, SYDVKM. The CDR3 loop reads CASSFLGEASTDTQYF. In DNA, the CDR3 is TGTGCCAGCAGTTTTTTGGGGGAGGCCTCTACAGATACGCAGTATTTT.

In this sample, this clonotype turned up a few times. The chain joins TRBV20-1 to TRBJ1-2; 9 bases fit TRBD1. The germline V gene has CDR1 DFQATT and CDR2 SNEGSKA (reference sequence). The trim removed 6 bases at V and 7 bases at J, leaving 12 bases unmatched. This CDR3 is 14 amino acids long. The CDR3 nucleotides are TGCAGTGCGAGACGGGACAGGGCTTCATCTGGCTACACCTTC. Translation: CSARRDRASSGYTF.

The chain links TRBV2 to TRBJ1-4; the match to TRBD1 covers 10 bases. V was clipped by 11 bases and J by 5 bases; unmatched bases: 8. The CDR3 has 14 residues. Per the germline V gene, CDR1 is SNHLY and CDR2 is FYNNEI. DNA for the CDR3: TGTGCCGCAATGAGGGACAGGGGAAATGAAAAACTGTTTTTT. Translation gives CAAMRDRGNEKLFF.

The J gene is TRBJ2-5, the V gene TRBV20-1; 10 nucleotides align to TRBD2. Germline CDR1 is DFQATT and CDR2 is SNEGSKA (reference sequence). The CDR3 is 14 amino acids. After removal of 0 bases from V and 11 bases from J, the junction contained 9 bases not matched to a gene. DNA for the CDR3: TGCAGTGCTAGAGATCGACTAGCGGGCCCCTTGCAGTACTTC. This sequence encodes CSARDRLAGPLQYF.

Turning to this clonotype: Just one base apart from a much larger clone, this may be a read error. This rearrangement joins TRBV29-1 to TRBJ1-1, with D perhaps matching TRBD1 (6 bases). Germline loops: CDR1 SQVTM, CDR2 ANQGSEA. Trimming left V 6 bases short and J 5 bases short, with 16 bases between. CDR3 size: 13 residues. CDR3 in DNA: TGCAGCGTCGCCAATCCAGGGGTTACTGAAGCTTTCTTT. Translating gives CSVANPGVTEAFF.